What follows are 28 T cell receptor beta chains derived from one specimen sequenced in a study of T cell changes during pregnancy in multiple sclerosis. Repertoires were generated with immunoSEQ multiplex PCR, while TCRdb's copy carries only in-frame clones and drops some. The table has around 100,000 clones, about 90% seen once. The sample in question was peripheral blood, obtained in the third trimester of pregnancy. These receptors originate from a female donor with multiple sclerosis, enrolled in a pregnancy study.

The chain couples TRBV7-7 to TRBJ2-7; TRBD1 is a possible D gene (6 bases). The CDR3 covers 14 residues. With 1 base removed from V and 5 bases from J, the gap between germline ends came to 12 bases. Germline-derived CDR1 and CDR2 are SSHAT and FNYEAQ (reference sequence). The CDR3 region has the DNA TGTGCCAGCAGCTTAGGCCCAGGGGCCCACGAGCAGTACTTC. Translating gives CASSLGPGAHEQYF.

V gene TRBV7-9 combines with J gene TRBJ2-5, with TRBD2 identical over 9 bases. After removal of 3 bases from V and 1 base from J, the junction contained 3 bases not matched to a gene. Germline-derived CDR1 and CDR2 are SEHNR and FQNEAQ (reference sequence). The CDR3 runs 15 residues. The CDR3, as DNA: TGTGCCAGCAGCTTTAGCGGGGGCCTCCAAGAGACCCAGTACTTC. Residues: CASSFSGGLQETQYF.

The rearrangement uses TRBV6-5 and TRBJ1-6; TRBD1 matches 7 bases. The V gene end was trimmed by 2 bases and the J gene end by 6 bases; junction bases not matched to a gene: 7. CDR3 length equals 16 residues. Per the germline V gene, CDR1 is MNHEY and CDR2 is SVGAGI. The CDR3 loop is CASSYQPTGINSPLHF. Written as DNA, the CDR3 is TGTGCCAGCAGTTACCAGCCGACAGGGATTAATTCACCCCTCCACTTT.

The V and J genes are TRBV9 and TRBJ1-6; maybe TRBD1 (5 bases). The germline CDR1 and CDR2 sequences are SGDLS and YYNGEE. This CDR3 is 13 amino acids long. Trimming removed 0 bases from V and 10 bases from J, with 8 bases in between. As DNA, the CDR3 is TGTGCCAGCAGCGTAGAGGGGTACTCACCCCTCCACTTT. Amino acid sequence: CASSVEGYSPLHF.

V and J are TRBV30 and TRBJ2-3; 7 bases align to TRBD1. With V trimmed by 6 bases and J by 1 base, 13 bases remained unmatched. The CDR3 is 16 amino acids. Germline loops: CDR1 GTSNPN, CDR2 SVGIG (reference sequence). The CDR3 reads CACAVTGSLRTDTQYF. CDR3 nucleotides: TGTGCCTGTGCAGTGACAGGGTCTCTTCGCACAGATACGCAGTATTTT.

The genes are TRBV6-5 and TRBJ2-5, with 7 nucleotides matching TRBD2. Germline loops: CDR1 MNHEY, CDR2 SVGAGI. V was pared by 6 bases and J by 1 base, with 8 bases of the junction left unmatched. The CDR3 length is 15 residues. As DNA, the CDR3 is TGTGCCAGCAGCCTGAAAGCGGGGTCCCAAGAGACCCAGTACTTC. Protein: CASSLKAGSQETQYF.

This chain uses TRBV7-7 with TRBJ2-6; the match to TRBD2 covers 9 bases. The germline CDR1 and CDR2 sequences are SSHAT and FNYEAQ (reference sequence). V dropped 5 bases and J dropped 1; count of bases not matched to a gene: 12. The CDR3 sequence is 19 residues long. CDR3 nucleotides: TGTGCCAGCAGCCCCCCGGTTCTAGCGGGGAATTCTGGGGCCAACGTCCTGACTTTC. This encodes CASSPPVLAGNSGANVLTF.

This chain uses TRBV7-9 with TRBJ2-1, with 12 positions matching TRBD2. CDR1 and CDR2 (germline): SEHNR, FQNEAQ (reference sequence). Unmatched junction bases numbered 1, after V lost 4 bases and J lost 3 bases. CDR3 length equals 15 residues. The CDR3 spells CASSWTSGVYNEQFF. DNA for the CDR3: TGTGCCAGCAGCTGGACTAGCGGGGTCTACAATGAGCAGTTCTTC.

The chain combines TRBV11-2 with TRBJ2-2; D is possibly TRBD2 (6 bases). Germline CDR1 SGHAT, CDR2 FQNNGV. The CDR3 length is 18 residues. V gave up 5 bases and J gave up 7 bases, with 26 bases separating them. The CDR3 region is CASSPGNVPTREDGELFF. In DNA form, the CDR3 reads TGTGCCAGCAGCCCAGGCAACGTCCCCACTAGGGAGGACGGGGAGCTGTTTTTT.

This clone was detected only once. CDR3 DNA sequence: TGTGCCAGCAGTCGTGGACTAGCGGGGGGGGTCGAATACAATGAGCAGTTCTTC. It codes for CASSRGLAGGVEYNEQFF. The rearrangement joins TRBV27 to TRBJ2-1, with 15 nucleotides matching TRBD2. The J segment lost 4 bases and the V segment lost 5 bases, leaving 9 bases of the junction unmatched. Germline V CDR1 and CDR2: MNHEY, SMNVEV (reference sequence). This CDR3 has 18 amino acids.

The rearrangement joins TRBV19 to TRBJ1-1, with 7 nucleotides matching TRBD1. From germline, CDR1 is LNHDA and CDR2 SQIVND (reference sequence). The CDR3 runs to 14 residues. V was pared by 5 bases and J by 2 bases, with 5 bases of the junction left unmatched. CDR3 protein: CASSPGQLNTEAFF. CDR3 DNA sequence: TGTGCCAGTAGTCCGGGACAGCTAAACACTGAAGCTTTCTTT.

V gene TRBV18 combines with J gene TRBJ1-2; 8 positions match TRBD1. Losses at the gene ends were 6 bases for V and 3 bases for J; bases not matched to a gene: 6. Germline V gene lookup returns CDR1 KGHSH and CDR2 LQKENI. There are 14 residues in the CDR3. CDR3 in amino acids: CASSPGTGDYGYTF. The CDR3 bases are TGTGCCAGCTCCCCGGGGACAGGTGACTATGGCTACACCTTC. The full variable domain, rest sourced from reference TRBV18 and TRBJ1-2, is NAGVMQNPRHLVRRRGQEARLRCSPMKGHSHVYWYRQLPEEGLKFMVYLQKENIIDESGMPKERFSAEFPKEGPSILRIQQVVRGDSAAYFCASSPGTGDYGYTFGSGTRLTVV.

DNA for the CDR3: TGTGCCAGCCTCCACCCGGGGGACCAAGAGACCCAGTACTTC. This encodes CASLHPGDQETQYF. The chain recombines TRBV7-9 with TRBJ2-5; D possibly corresponds to TRBD2 (6 bases). Trimming removed 8 bases at V and 0 bases at J, with 13 bases between. The germline V gene encodes CDR1 SEHNR and CDR2 FQNEAQ (reference sequence). The CDR3 sequence is 14 residues long.

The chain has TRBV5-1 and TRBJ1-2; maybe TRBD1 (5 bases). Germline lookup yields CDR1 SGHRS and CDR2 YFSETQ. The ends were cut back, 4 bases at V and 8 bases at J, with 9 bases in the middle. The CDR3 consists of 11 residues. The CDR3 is CASSTGEGYTF. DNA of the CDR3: TGCGCCAGCAGCACAGGCGAAGGCTACACCTTC.

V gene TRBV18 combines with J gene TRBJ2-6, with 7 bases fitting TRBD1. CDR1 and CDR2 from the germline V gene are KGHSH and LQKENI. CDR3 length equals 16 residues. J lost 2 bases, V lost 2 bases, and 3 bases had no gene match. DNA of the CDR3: TGTGCCAGCTCACCATCCCAGGGGGCTGGGGCCAACGTCCTGACTTTC. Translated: CASSPSQGAGANVLTF.

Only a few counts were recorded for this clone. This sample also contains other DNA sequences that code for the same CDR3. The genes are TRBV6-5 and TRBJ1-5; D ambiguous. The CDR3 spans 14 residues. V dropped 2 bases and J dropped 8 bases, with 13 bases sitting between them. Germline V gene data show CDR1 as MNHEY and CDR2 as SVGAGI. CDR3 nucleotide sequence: TGTGCCAGCAGTTACGGTCGGGGAATTGAGCCCCAGCATTTT. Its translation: CASSYGRGIEPQHF.

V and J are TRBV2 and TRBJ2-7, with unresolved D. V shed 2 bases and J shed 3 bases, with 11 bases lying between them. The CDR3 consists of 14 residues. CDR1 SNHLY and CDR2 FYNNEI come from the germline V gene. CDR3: CASSERSTHYEQYF. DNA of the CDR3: TGTGCCAGCAGTGAACGAAGCACTCACTACGAGCAGTACTTC.

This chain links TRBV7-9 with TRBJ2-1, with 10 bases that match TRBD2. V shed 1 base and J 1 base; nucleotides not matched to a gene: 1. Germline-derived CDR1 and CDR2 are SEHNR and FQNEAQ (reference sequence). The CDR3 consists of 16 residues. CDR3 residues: CASSLVAGGSYNEQFF. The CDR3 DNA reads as TGTGCCAGCAGCTTAGTAGCGGGGGGTTCCTACAATGAGCAGTTCTTC.

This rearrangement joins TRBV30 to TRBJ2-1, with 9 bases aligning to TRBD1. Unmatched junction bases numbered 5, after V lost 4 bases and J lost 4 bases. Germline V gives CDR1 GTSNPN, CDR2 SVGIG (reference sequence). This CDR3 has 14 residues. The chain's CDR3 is CAWNRGPIYNEQFF. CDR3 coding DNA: TGTGCCTGGAACAGGGGGCCCATATACAATGAGCAGTTCTTC.

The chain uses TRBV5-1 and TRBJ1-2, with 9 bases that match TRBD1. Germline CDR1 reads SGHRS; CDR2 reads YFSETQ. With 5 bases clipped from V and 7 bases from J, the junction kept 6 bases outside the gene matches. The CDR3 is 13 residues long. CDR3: CASSQGQGSGYTF. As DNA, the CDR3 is TGCGCCAGCAGTCAAGGACAGGGGAGTGGCTACACCTTC.

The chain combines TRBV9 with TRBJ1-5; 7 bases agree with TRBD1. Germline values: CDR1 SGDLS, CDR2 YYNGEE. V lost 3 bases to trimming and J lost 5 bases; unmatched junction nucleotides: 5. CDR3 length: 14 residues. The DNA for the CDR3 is TGTGCCAGCAGCGGACAGGGTGTACATCAGCCCCAGCATTTT. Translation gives CASSGQGVHQPQHF.

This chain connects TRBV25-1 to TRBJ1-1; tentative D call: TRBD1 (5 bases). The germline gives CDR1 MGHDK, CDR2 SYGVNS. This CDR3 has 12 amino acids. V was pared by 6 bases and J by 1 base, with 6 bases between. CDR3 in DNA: TGTGCCAGCAGGACAGCGAACACTGAAGCTTTCTTT. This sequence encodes CASRTANTEAFF.

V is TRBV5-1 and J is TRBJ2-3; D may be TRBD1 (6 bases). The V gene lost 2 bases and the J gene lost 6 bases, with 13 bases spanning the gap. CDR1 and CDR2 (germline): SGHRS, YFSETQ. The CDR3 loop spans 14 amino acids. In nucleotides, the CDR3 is TGCGCCAGCAGCTTCAACAGGGCCCCGGATACGCAGTATTTT. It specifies CASSFNRAPDTQYF.

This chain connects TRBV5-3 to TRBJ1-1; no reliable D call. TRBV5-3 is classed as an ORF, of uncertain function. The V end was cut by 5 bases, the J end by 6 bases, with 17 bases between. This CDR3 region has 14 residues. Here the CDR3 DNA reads TGTGCCAGAAGACGAAGCACCGCCTGTCCTGAAGCTTTCTTT. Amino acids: CARRRSTACPEAFF.

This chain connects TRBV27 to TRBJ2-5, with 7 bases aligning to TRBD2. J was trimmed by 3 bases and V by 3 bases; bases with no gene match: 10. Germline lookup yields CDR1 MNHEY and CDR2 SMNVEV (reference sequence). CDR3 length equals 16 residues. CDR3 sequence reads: CASSFRGWGGEETQYF. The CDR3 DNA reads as TGTGCCAGCAGTTTCCGGGGTTGGGGGGGGGAAGAGACCCAGTACTTC.

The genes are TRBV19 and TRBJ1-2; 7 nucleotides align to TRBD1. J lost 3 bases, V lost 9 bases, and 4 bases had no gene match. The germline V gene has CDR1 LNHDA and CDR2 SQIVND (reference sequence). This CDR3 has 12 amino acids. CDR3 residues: CASRTGDYGYTF. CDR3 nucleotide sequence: TGTGCCAGCAGAACAGGGGACTATGGCTACACCTTC.

This CDR3 reads CASSLSRPDTEAFF. CDR3 in DNA: TGTGCCAGCAGTTTATCGAGGCCAGACACTGAAGCTTTCTTT. The chain employs TRBV27 and TRBJ1-1; D ambiguous. This CDR3 spans 14 amino acids. V lost 0 bases and J 3 bases, leaving 8 bases between the germline ends. Germline V gives CDR1 MNHEY, CDR2 SMNVEV (reference sequence).

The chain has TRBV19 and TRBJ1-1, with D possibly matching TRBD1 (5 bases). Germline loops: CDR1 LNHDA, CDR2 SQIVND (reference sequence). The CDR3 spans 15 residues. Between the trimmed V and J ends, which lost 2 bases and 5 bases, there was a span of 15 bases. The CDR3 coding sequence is TGTGCCAGTAGTATATCGGGCAGGGAACGTACTGAAGCTTTCTTT. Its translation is CASSISGRERTEAFF.